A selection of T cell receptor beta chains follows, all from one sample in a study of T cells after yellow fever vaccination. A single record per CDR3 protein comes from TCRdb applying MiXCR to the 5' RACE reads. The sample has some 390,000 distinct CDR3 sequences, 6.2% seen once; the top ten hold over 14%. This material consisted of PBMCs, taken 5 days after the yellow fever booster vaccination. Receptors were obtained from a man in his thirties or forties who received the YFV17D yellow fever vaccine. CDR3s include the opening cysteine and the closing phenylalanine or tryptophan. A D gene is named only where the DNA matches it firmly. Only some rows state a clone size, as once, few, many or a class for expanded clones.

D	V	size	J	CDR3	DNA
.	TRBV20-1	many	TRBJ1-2	CSARGVDIYYGYTF	TGCAGTGCTAGAGGAGTTGACATCTACTATGGCTACACCTTC
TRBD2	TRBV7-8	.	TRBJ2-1	CASSPLRLAGGEQFF	TGTGCCAGCAGCCCCCTCCGACTAGCGGGAGGAGAGCAGTTCTTC
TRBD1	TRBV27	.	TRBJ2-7	CASSSRWDRGAYEQYF	TGTGCCAGCAGCTCCCGTTGGGACAGGGGTGCCTACGAGCAGTACTTC
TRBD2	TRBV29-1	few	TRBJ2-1	CSLSAGGPYNEQFF	TGCAGCCTTTCAGCGGGAGGGCCTTACAATGAGCAGTTCTTC
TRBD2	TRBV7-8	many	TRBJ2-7	CASSLEREGYEQYF	TGTGCCAGCAGCTTAGAGCGGGAGGGCTACGAGCAGTACTTC
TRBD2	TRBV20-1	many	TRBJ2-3	CSARALAGALDTQYF	TGCAGTGCTAGAGCCCTAGCGGGGGCTTTAGATACGCAGTATTTT
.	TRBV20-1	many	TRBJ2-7	CSASTGPYEQYF	TGCAGTGCATCGACAGGACCCTACGAGCAGTACTTC
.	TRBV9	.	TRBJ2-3	CASRPSRTDTQYF	TGTGCCAGCAGACCTTCCAGGACAGATACGCAGTATTTT
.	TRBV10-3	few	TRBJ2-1	CAISGLNEQFF	TGTGCCATCAGTGGCCTCAATGAGCAGTTCTTC
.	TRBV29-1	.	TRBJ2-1	CSLKPLISNNEQFF	TGCAGCCTTAAGCCGCTAATCTCTAACAATGAGCAGTTCTTC
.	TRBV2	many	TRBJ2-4	CATLAKNIQYF	TGTGCCACTCTAGCCAAAAACATTCAGTACTTC